One TCR beta chain is described in this entry. Which antigen it targets is not known. Per-nucleotide qualities are absent, and no much larger clonotype sits a single base away. TCRbeta CDR3 regions were amplified from genomic DNA using the immunoSEQ Assay, a bias-controlled multiplex PCR. From the authors' description of their analysis: Nucleated cell counts per sample were estimated from amplification of reference gene primers within the assay. Sequence reads were collapsed and filtered to measure the absolute abundance of every unique TCRbeta CDR3 rearrangement. Productive Simpson clonality was computed per sample as the square root of Simpson's diversity index over productive rearrangements. TCRdb mirrors the immuneACCESS table, restricted to in-frame sequences. Some clones are absent from its copies; in checked studies, under half trace to an unresolved V gene, and the reason for the others is unknown. V and J calls and clone size are given by that table; D and trimming were obtained from the DNA. The sample yields roughly 90,000 clones; around 89% were counted once. The ten largest make up about 2.5% of the sample.

The data stem from a study of blood T cell repertoires in COVID-19 (TCRdb year 2020). With respect to the entire study: Collaborator samples came from the United States, Italy and Spain and covered acute and convalescent phases of COVID-19. The prospective study material was composed of cDNA or gDNA derived from T cells, B-cell-depleted T cells, or PBMCs. The dataset comprised deeply sampled blood TCRbeta repertoires from subjects exposed to, actively infected with, or recovered from COVID-19. The repertoires were released in a freely available public database intended as a resource for research on the immune response to SARS-CoV-2. Samples came from the ongoing ImmuneRACE study (first 160 participants) plus 1,254 subjects from 6 global collaborators. The sample metadata nearly always contained a de-identified subject ID, COVID-19 status, age in years and sex. HLA class I and class II types, where available, came from metadata supplied by the sample provider rather than from assay-based typing. The paper as a whole reports these results and caveats: The quantity of clinical and demographic metadata differed by source and by participant and was supplied without curation.

In Seattle, one collaborating source enrolled patients while the infection was active and tracked those patients longitudinally over the course of disease. Collaborating institutions collected whole blood in K2EDTA tubes following their own protocols. Collaborator samples were shipped for TCRbeta analysis as frozen whole blood, isolated PBMCs, or DNA extracted from either sample type. Trimming leaves V shorter by 4 bases and J shorter by 4 bases, with the junction holding 4 bases beyond the gene matches. The CDR3 starts with the cysteine, ends with the phenylalanine, and has 14 residues. The retained sequence is limited to the CDR3, 42 bases, with the frame set at the first base. As encoded in the germline V gene (reference sequence), CDR1 is LNHDA while CDR2 is SQIVND.

The sequence came from a man in his fifties with COVID-19, enrolled during active disease. The chain is encoded by TRBV19 joined to TRBJ1-1; 9 central nucleotides agree with TRBD1. Sequencing was done on a sample of peripheral blood. The CDR3 region reads CASSKGQGSTEAFF. The DNA sequence reads TGTGCCAGTAGTAAAGGACAGGGGAGCACTGAAGCTTTCTTT.